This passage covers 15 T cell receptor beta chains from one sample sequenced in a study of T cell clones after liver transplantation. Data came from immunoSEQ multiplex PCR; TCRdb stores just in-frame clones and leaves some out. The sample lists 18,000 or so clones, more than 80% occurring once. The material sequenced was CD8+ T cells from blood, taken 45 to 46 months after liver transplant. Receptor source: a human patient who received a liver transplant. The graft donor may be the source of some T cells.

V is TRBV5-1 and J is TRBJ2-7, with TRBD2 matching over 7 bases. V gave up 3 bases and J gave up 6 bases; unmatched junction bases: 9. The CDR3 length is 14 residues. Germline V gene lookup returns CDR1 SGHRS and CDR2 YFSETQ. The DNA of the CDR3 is TGCGCCAGCAGCTCCGCGGGAGTCGACTCCGAGCAGTACTTC. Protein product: CASSSAGVDSEQYF.

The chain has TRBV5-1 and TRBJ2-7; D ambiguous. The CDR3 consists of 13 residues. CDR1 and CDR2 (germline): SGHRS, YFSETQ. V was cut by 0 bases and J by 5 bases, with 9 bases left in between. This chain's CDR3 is CASSLGLVDEQYF. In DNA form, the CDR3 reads TGCGCCAGCAGCTTGGGGCTAGTAGACGAGCAGTACTTC.

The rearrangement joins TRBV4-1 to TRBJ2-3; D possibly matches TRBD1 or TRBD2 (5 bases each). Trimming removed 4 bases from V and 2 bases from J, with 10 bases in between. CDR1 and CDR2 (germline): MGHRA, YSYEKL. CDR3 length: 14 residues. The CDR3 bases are TGCGCCAGCAGCCTACTGGGGGACACAGATACGCAGTATTTT. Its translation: CASSLLGDTDTQYF.

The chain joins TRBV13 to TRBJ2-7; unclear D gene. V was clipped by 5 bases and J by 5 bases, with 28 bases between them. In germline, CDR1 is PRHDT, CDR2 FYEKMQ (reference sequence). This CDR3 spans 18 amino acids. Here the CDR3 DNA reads TGTGCCAGCAGCGCTCCTCCTCGTTTGAGACTGCGAGGCGACGAGCAGTACTTC. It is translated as CASSAPPRLRLRGDEQYF.

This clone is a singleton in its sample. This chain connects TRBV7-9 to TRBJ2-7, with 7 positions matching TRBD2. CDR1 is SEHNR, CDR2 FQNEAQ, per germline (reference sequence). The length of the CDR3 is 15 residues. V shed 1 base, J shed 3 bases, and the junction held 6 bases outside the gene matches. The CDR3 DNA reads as TGTGCCAGCAGCTTAGTCGGGGAGGGCCTCTACGAGCAGTACTTC. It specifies CASSLVGEGLYEQYF.

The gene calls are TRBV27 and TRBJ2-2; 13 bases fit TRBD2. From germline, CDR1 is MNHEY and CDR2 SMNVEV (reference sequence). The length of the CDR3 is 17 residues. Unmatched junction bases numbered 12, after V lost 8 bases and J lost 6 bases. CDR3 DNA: TGTGCCAGCGGACTAGCGGGAGCCGGGAAGGTTGCCGGGGAGCTGTTTTTT. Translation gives CASGLAGAGKVAGELFF.

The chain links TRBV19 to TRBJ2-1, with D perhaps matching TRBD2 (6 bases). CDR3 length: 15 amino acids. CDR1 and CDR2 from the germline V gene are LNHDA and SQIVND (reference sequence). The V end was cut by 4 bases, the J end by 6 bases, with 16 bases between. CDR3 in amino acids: CASSKGFLGGNEQFF. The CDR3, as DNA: TGTGCCAGTAGTAAGGGATTTCTGGGGGGCAATGAGCAGTTCTTC.

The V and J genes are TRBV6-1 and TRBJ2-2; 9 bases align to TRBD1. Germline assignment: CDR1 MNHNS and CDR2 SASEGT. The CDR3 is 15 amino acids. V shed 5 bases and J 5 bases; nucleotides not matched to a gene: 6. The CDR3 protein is CASSRTGGETGELFF. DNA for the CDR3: TGTGCCAGCAGTAGAACAGGGGGCGAAACCGGGGAGCTGTTTTTT.

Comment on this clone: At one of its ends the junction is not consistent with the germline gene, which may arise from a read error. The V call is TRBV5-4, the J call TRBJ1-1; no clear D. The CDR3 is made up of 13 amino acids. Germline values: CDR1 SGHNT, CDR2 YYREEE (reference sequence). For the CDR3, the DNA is TGTGCCAGCAGATTGGGAGTGAACACTGAAGCTTTCTTT. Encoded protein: CASRLGVNTEAFF. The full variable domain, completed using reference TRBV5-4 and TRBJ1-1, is ETGVTQSPTHLIKTRGQQVTLRCSSQSGHNTVSWYQQALGQGPQFIFQYYREEENGRGNFPPRFSGLQFPNYSSELNVNALELDDSALYLCASRLGVNTEAFFGQGTRLTVV.

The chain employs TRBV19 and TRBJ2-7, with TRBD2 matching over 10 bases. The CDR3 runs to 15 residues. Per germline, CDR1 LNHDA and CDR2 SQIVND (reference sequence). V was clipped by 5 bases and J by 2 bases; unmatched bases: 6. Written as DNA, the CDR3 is TGTGCCAGTAGTCCGAGCGGGAGGGGTACCTACGAGCAGTACTTC. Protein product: CASSPSGRGTYEQYF. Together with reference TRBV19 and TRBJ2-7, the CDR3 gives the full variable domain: DGGITQSPKYLFRKEGQNVTLSCEQNLNHDAMYWYRQDPGQGLRLIYYSQIVNDFQKGDIAEGYSVSREKKESFPLTVTSAQKNPTAFYLCASSPSGRGTYEQYFGPGTRLTVT.

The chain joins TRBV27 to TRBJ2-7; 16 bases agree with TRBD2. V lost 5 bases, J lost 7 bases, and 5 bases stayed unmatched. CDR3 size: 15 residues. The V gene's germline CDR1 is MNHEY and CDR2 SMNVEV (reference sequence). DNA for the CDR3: TGTGCCAGCAGTCCGGGGACTAGCGGGAGGGGTGAGCAGTACTTC. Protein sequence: CASSPGTSGRGEQYF.

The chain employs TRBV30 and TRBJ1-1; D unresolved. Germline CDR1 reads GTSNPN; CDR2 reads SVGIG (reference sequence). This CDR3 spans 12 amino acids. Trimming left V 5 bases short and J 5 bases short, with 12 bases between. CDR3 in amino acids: CAWGIGRTEAFF. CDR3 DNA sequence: TGTGCCTGGGGGATAGGGCGAACTGAAGCTTTCTTT.

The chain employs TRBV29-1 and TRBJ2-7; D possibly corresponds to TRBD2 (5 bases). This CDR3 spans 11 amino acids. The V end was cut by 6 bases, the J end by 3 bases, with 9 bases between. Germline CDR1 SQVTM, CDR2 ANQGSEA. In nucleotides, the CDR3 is TGCAGCGTGGGAGCGGACTACGAGCAGTACTTC. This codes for CSVGADYEQYF.

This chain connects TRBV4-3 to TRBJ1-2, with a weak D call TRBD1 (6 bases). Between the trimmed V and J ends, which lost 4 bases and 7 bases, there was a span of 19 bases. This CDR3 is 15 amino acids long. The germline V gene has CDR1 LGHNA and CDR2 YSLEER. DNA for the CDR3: TGCGCCAGCAGCCCAAGGGGGAACCCCGCCGGTGGCTACACCTTC. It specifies CASSPRGNPAGGYTF.

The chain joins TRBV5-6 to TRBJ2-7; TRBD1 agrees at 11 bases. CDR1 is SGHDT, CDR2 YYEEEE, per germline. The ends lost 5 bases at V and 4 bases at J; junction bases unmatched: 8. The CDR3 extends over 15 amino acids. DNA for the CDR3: TGTGCCAGCAGTTCACTAGGACAGGGGGCGTACGAGCAGTACTTC. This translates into CASSSLGQGAYEQYF.